This TCR beta chain was captured in a study of blood T cell repertoires in COVID-19. Germline CDR1 DFQATT, CDR2 SNEGSKA (reference sequence). The ends were cut back, 0 bases at V and 9 bases at J, with 9 bases in the middle. There are 11 residues in the CDR3. Libraries were prepared by immunoSEQ multiplex PCR; TCRdb keeps only in-frame clonotypes and omits some of them. The sample consists of about 84,000 clones, more than 80% of them appearing once. V gene TRBV20-1 combines with J gene TRBJ2-7; maybe TRBD1 (5 bases). The source of this sequence is a woman aged 80 or over with acute or convalescent COVID-19. Material for sequencing was peripheral blood. The CDR3 region is CSARDQGRQYF. CDR3 nucleotides: TGCAGTGCTAGAGATCAGGGTAGGCAGTACTTC.